These 25 T cell receptor beta chains were sequenced from one sample in a study of T cell responses to AZD1222 COVID-19 vaccine. Profiled with immunoSEQ multiplex PCR; TCRdb holds only in-frame clones, not every one. The table includes more than 150,000 clones, around 90% detected once. The sample here was peripheral blood, taken 28 days after the second AZD1222 dose. The receptors come from an adult who received the AZD1222 COVID-19 vaccine.

The chain has TRBV28 and TRBJ1-5; 10 bases map to TRBD1. In germline, CDR1 is MDHEN, CDR2 SYDVKM. This CDR3 contains 16 residues. The V and J ends lost 5 bases and 7 bases, in that order; junction bases with no gene match: 11. The CDR3: CASSTAGQGKTQPQHF. For the CDR3, the DNA is TGTGCCAGCAGTACCGCGGGACAGGGGAAAACACAGCCCCAGCATTTT.

V gene TRBV6-2 or TRBV6-3 combines with J gene TRBJ2-1; 9 nucleotides match TRBD2. V was clipped by 1 base and J by 7 bases; unmatched bases: 5. The CDR3 length is 15 residues. The germline V gene has CDR1 MNHEY and CDR2 SVGEGT. The DNA of the CDR3 is TGTGCCAGCAGTTACTGGCGGGGGGGGTTGAATGAGCAGTTCTTC. This gives the protein CASSYWRGGLNEQFF.

V usage is TRBV10-3 and J usage is TRBJ2-1; 8 bases fit TRBD2. The CDR3 spans 14 residues. V lost 7 bases and J lost 9; bases outside the gene matches: 11. Germline CDR1 reads ENHRY; CDR2 reads SYGVKD. DNA of the CDR3: TGTGCCATCACAGGGACTAGTGGGGCCGGTGAGCAGTTCTTC. It yields the protein CAITGTSGAGEQFF.

This chain joins TRBV7-2 and TRBJ2-5, with 11 positions matching TRBD1. J lost 5 bases, V lost 2 bases, and 7 bases had no gene match. The CDR3 loop spans 16 amino acids. Germline CDR1 is SGHTA and CDR2 is FQGNSA. CDR3 sequence (DNA): TGTGCCAGCAGCTTAAATGGACAGGGGGCCCGGGAGACCCAGTACTTC. Its protein product is CASSLNGQGARETQYF. Full variable domain (outside the CDR3, taken from reference TRBV7-2 and TRBJ2-5): GAGVSQSPSNKVTEKGKDVELRCDPISGHTALYWYRQSLGQGLEFLIYFQGNSAPDKSGLPSDRFSAERTGGSVSTLTIQRTQQEDSAVYLCASSLNGQGARETQYFGPGTRLLVL.

V and J are TRBV7-2 and TRBJ2-1; 14 bases align to TRBD2. The CDR3 extends over 16 amino acids. The V and J ends lost 2 bases and 15 bases, in that order; junction bases with no gene match: 12. The germline CDR1 and CDR2 sequences are SGHTA and FQGNSA. Written as DNA, the CDR3 is TGTGCCAGCAGCTTAAATCCGGGGACTAGCGGGGGACGTCCGTTCTTC. It yields the protein CASSLNPGTSGGRPFF.

The CDR3 here is CASGIVGYNEQFF. In DNA form, the CDR3 reads TGTGCCAGCGGAATCGTGGGATACAATGAGCAGTTCTTC. This sequence joins TRBV27 and TRBJ2-1; D unclear. V was pared by 8 bases and J by 4 bases, with 12 bases between. Germline V gene sequence: CDR1 MNHEY, CDR2 SMNVEV (reference sequence). This CDR3 contains 13 residues.

CDR3 in DNA: TGTGCCAGCAGCCGGGGACAGATGGGCGAAAAACTGTTTTTT. Its protein product is CASSRGQMGEKLFF. The rearrangement links TRBV5-8 to TRBJ1-4; TRBD1 matches at 7 bases. CDR3 size: 14 residues. The germline V gene has CDR1 SGHTS and CDR2 YDEGEE. V gave up 4 bases and J gave up 8 bases; unmatched junction bases: 8. Variable domain in full (rest from reference TRBV5-8 and TRBJ1-4): EAGVTQSPTHLIKTRGQQATLRCSPISGHTSVYWYQQALGLGLQFLLWYDEGEERNRGNFPPRFSGRQFPNYSSELNVNALELEDSALYLCASSRGQMGEKLFFGSGTQLSVL.

The rearrangement uses TRBV28 and TRBJ2-1; 8 bases agree with TRBD1. After removal of 6 bases from V and 2 bases from J, the junction contained 6 bases not matched to a gene. CDR3 length equals 15 residues. CDR1 and CDR2 from the germline V gene are MDHEN and SYDVKM. The chain's CDR3 is CASSSPGQAYNEQFF. The CDR3 DNA follows: TGTGCCAGCAGCTCCCCGGGACAGGCCTACAATGAGCAGTTCTTC.

This rearrangement joins TRBV11-2 to TRBJ1-5; unclear D gene. The CDR3 totals 17 residues. V was clipped by 1 base and J by 7 bases, with 20 bases between them. Germline-derived CDR1 and CDR2 are SGHAT and FQNNGV. The CDR3 here is CASSLVRVDVRGQPQHF. The CDR3 coding sequence is TGTGCCAGCAGCTTAGTTCGGGTGGACGTTCGCGGGCAGCCCCAGCATTTT.

The rearrangement joins TRBV3-1 (or the pseudogene TRBV3-2) to TRBJ1-1; 9 bases match TRBD1. V shed 5 bases and J 0 bases; nucleotides not matched to a gene: 4. The length of the CDR3 is 15 residues. CDR1 is LGHDT, CDR2 YNNKEL, per germline (reference sequence). The CDR3: CASSEQGAVNTEAFF. As DNA, the CDR3 is TGTGCCAGCAGCGAACAGGGGGCGGTGAACACTGAAGCTTTCTTT.

This rearrangement joins TRBV20-1 to TRBJ1-1, with 7 bases aligning to TRBD1. The V gene end was trimmed by 3 bases and the J gene end by 0 bases; junction bases not matched to a gene: 7. Germline V gene sequence: CDR1 DFQATT, CDR2 SNEGSKA (reference sequence). This CDR3 is 15 amino acids long. Here the CDR3 DNA reads TGCAGTGCTAGTTTGAGGGGGCTCATGAACACTGAAGCTTTCTTT. Amino acids: CSASLRGLMNTEAFF.

This clone came up once. The V and J genes are TRBV12-3 or TRBV12-4 and TRBJ1-4; perhaps TRBD1 as D (6 bases). Deletions cut 5 bases from V and 2 bases from J, with 6 bases between. The CDR3 covers 13 residues. CDR3 nucleotide sequence: TGTGCCAGCAGTACAGGGACTAATGAAAAACTGTTTTTT. This sequence encodes CASSTGTNEKLFF.

V and J are TRBV7-3 and TRBJ2-3; D call uncertain. This CDR3 contains 14 residues. V lost 3 bases and J lost 4, with 11 bases in between. Germline assignment: CDR1 SGHTA and CDR2 FQGTGA. The CDR3 spells CASSLKSRADTQYF. DNA for the CDR3: TGTGCCAGCAGCTTGAAGTCCCGGGCAGATACGCAGTATTTT.

The chain carries TRBV18 and TRBJ1-2; no clear D gene. There are 16 residues in the CDR3. Trimming removed 3 bases at V and 4 bases at J, with 18 bases between. Germline V CDR1 and CDR2: KGHSH, LQKENI. The CDR3 coding sequence is TGTGCCAGCTCACCCGCCCAACCCGAGGCTAGCTATGGCTACACCTTC. Protein: CASSPAQPEASYGYTF.

This clone showed up just once. V usage is TRBV5-3 and J usage is TRBJ2-2; D could derive from TRBD1 or TRBD2 (5 bases each). TRBV5-3 is treated as an ORF (open reading frame) with a function not yet certain. The V end lost 4 bases, the J end lost 3 bases, and 19 bases lay between the germline ends. This CDR3 is built from 17 residues. The CDR3 coding sequence is TGTGCCAGAAGCGATACACCGGGACCTCCGGACACCGGGGAGCTGTTTTTT. Protein product: CARSDTPGPPDTGELFF.

This chain joins TRBV19 and TRBJ2-5; D is undetermined. Trimming removed 3 bases from V and 1 base from J, with 6 bases in between. Looked up from germline, CDR1 is LNHDA and CDR2 is SQIVND (reference sequence). This CDR3 region has 13 residues. The CDR3 sequence is CASSITSQETQYF. The CDR3 DNA sequence: TGTGCCAGTAGTATCACCAGCCAAGAGACCCAGTACTTC.

The rearrangement links TRBV2 to TRBJ1-4, with TRBD1 identical over 11 bases. CDR1 and CDR2 from the germline V gene are SNHLY and FYNNEI. V gave up 5 bases and J gave up 8 bases; unmatched junction bases: 4. This CDR3 region has 14 residues. As DNA, the CDR3 is TGTGCCAGCAGTCCCGGGACAGGGGGGGAAAAACTGTTTTTT. Translating gives CASSPGTGGEKLFF. The complete variable domain, with remaining parts taken from reference TRBV2 and TRBJ1-4, reads EPEVTQTPSHQVTQMGQEVILRCVPISNHLYFYWYRQILGQKVEFLVSFYNNEISEKSEIFDDQFSVERPDGSNFTLKIRSTKLEDSAMYFCASSPGTGGEKLFFGSGTQLSVL.

The table lists this clone with many counts. The chain joins TRBV2 to TRBJ2-2; D assignment may be TRBD1 or TRBD2 (6 bases each). CDR3 size: 15 residues. Germline V lookup: CDR1 SNHLY, CDR2 FYNNEI. Trimming pared 10 bases from V and 6 bases from J, leaving 21 bases between. Here the CDR3 reads CATGAGQLAPGELFF. DNA of the CDR3: TGTGCCACAGGGGCAGGGCAACTAGCACCCGGGGAGCTGTTTTTT.

This chain uses TRBV7-2 with TRBJ1-6, with D perhaps TRBD1 (5 bases). This CDR3 spans 16 amino acids. In germline, CDR1 is SGHTA, CDR2 FQGNSA. Trimming removed 1 base at V and 9 bases at J, with 16 bases between. CDR3: CASSLGWVTRGSPLHF. The DNA for the CDR3 is TGTGCCAGCAGCTTAGGCTGGGTAACGAGGGGTTCACCCCTCCACTTT.

The chain combines TRBV2 with TRBJ2-3, with D possibly TRBD2 on 6 matching bases. The V and J ends lost 7 bases and 4 bases respectively, with 18 bases between them. This CDR3 region has 15 residues. Germline-derived CDR1 and CDR2 are SNHLY and FYNNEI. As DNA, the CDR3 is TGTGCCAGCAAGGAGGTTCACGGAGGGCCAGATACGCAGTATTTT. It specifies CASKEVHGGPDTQYF. Full variable domain (outside the CDR3, taken from reference TRBV2 and TRBJ2-3): EPEVTQTPSHQVTQMGQEVILRCVPISNHLYFYWYRQILGQKVEFLVSFYNNEISEKSEIFDDQFSVERPDGSNFTLKIRSTKLEDSAMYFCASKEVHGGPDTQYFGPGTRLTVL.

There are a few counts of this clone. The chain recombines TRBV5-1 with TRBJ2-5, with D unclear. With 4 bases removed from V and 5 bases from J, the gap between germline ends came to 15 bases. The CDR3 covers 14 residues. CDR1 is SGHRS and CDR2 is YFSETQ in the germline V gene. The CDR3 loop reads CASSVSSVGETQYF. The CDR3 DNA follows: TGCGCCAGCAGCGTAAGTTCAGTTGGGGAGACCCAGTACTTC.

V usage is TRBV7-8 and J usage is TRBJ1-6, with unresolved D. CDR1 and CDR2 (germline): SGHVS, FQNEAQ. The CDR3 totals 16 residues. Trimming shortened V by 1 base and J by 0 bases, and 7 bases separated the two germline ends. CDR3 sequence reads: CASSLERSSYNSPLHF. DNA for the CDR3: TGTGCCAGCAGCTTAGAACGAAGCTCCTATAATTCACCCCTCCACTTT.

The chain employs TRBV19 and TRBJ2-3; D not resolved. The CDR3 length is 14 residues. CDR1 LNHDA and CDR2 SQIVND come from the germline V gene (reference sequence). Deletions cut 5 bases from V and 4 bases from J, with 13 bases between. The chain's CDR3 is CASSRNIGADTQYF. CDR3 nucleotide sequence: TGTGCCAGTAGTCGCAACATCGGCGCAGATACGCAGTATTTT. Looking up the rest from reference TRBV19 and TRBJ2-3 gives the full variable domain: DGGITQSPKYLFRKEGQNVTLSCEQNLNHDAMYWYRQDPGQGLRLIYYSQIVNDFQKGDIAEGYSVSREKKESFPLTVTSAQKNPTAFYLCASSRNIGADTQYFGPGTRLTVL.

V is TRBV3-1 (or the pseudogene TRBV3-2) and J is TRBJ1-2, with D hard to call. The CDR3 runs 15 residues. Germline V gene sequence: CDR1 LGHDT, CDR2 YNNKEL (reference sequence). V was trimmed by 2 bases and J by 0 bases, leaving 10 bases between them. For the CDR3, the DNA is TGTGCCAGCAGCCAATCGGAGGTTACTAACTATGGCTACACCTTC. This translates into CASSQSEVTNYGYTF.

This rearrangement joins TRBV2 to TRBJ1-1; D uncertain. In germline, CDR1 is SNHLY, CDR2 FYNNEI. This CDR3 is built from 13 residues. Deletions cut 5 bases from V and 1 base from J, with 8 bases between. In DNA, the CDR3 is TGTGCCAGCAGTCTGTGGTCGAACACTGAAGCTTTCTTT. Translating it yields CASSLWSNTEAFF.